This TCR beta chain was observed in a study of blood T cell repertoires in COVID-19. Overall study: Samples representing acute and convalescent COVID-19 were sourced from the United States, Italy and Spain.

There are 17 residues in the CDR3. Generated by immunoSEQ multiplex PCR, the TCRdb table keeps only in-frame clones and is missing some. Among about 50,000 clones listed, around four fifths were seen once. The sample taken for sequencing was peripheral blood. The origin of this receptor is a woman aged 60-75 years with acute or convalescent COVID-19. The V call is TRBV12-1, the J call TRBJ2-3; the D segment call TRBD2 is taken from the table without a DNA check. TRBV12-1 is tagged as a pseudogene. The CDR3 DNA reads as TGTGCCAGCAGCCCGAGGGGGACTAGCGGGGCCCAGGGTACGCAGTATTTT. Its translation: CASSPRGTSGAQGTQYF.